This note documents a single T cell receptor (beta chain) sequence. Its antigen is unknown. No base qualities exist here, and no much larger clone lies one base off it. This sample is part of a study of T-cell reconstitution after alpha-beta-depleted transplantation in children (dated by TCRdb to 2016 to 2017). For context, the study as a whole: The study quantitatively tracked T-cell immune reconstitution after TCRalphabeta/CD19-depleted allogeneic hematopoietic cell transplantation in children using TCR repertoire profiling. Here is what the overall study found, with its caveats: About two months after transplant, the apparently early recovery of alphabetaT-cell counts reportedly depended on just several hundred clones that had expanded rapidly and came from non-depleted graft cells. The high TCRbeta diversity at day 60 in some patients was ascribed to recipient T cells and intrathymic progenitors that had survived conditioning. Over subsequent months, a decline in hyperexpanded clone frequencies was noted, and after one year, T-cell counts and TCRbeta diversity were mostly ascribed to newly produced T cells.

The V and J ends are trimmed by 4 bases and 4 bases, leaving 13 bases between them. Based on the germline V gene (reference sequence), the CDR1 and CDR2 sequences are DFQATT and SNEGSKA. The CDR3, cysteine through phenylalanine, is 14 amino acids long. Only the CDR3 DNA stays, 42 bases, in frame from base 1. Libraries were built with PCR. The run used an Illumina HiSeq 2500. Molecular barcoding was employed in the preparation of TCR libraries, with unique molecular identifiers being used to normalize TCRbeta repertoire quantification. TCRdb reanalyzed the raw reads on its own, using fastp at Q25 for trimming and MiXCR for clone calling, and kept in-frame beta chains. Rows with one shared CDR3 protein collapse into an entry with the most common genes and DNA. This sample is represented by approximately 490,000 distinct CDR3 sequences; roughly a tenth of them were singletons. The ten largest account for 2% to 2.5% of the sample.

What the treatment or condition label conveys for this sample: allogeneic hematopoietic cell transplantation with graft depleted of TCRalphabeta T cells and CD19 B cells. TCRalphabeta/CD19-depleted allogeneic hematopoietic cell grafts were given to the transplant recipients, all of whom were children. The chain joins TRBV20-1 to TRBJ2-2; the D assignment is uncertain and may be TRBD1 or TRBD2, with 6 bases supporting each. The clonotype comes from a child aged 2-15 years with inherited bone marrow failure, due to receive a stem cell transplant. Sequencing used PBMCs, obtained before TCRalphabeta/CD19-depleted stem cell transplant. This receptor carries the CDR3 CSAIGGGITGELFF. The DNA reads TGCAGTGCTATTGGAGGGGGTATCACCGGGGAGCTGTTTTTT.